These 12 T cell receptor beta chains came from one sample sequenced in a study of PD-1 blockade in mismatch repair-deficient tumors. Here immunoSEQ multiplex PCR was the method, and the copy in TCRdb shows in-frame clones only, minus some. This table holds approximately 80,000 clones, more than 80% found once. Sequencing used peripheral blood, obtained 44 weeks after starting pembrolizumab. Receptors were obtained from an adult with mismatch repair-deficient cancer.

V usage is TRBV5-4 and J usage is TRBJ1-1; no clear D gene. CDR3 length: 15 amino acids. Per germline, CDR1 SGHNT and CDR2 YYREEE (reference sequence). With 0 bases removed from V and 0 bases from J, the gap between germline ends came to 9 bases. CDR3 region: CASSLDQALNTEAFF. CDR3 in DNA: TGTGCCAGCAGCTTGGATCAGGCTTTGAACACTGAAGCTTTCTTT.

V is TRBV6-6 and J is TRBJ1-5; a weak D match, TRBD1 (6 bases). Germline CDR1 reads MNHNY; CDR2 reads SVGAGI (reference sequence). The CDR3 loop spans 14 amino acids. With 5 bases removed from V and 6 bases from J, the gap between germline ends came to 14 bases. The CDR3, as DNA: TGTGCCAGCAGTCTCTCAGGGGCTCGTCAGCCCCAGCATTTT. As protein: CASSLSGARQPQHF.

J is TRBJ2-1 and V is TRBV6-6, with D maybe TRBD1 (6 bases). CDR3 length equals 14 residues. The V gene lost 6 bases and the J gene lost 10 bases, with 19 bases spanning the gap. Looked up from germline, CDR1 is MNHNY and CDR2 is SVGAGI (reference sequence). In DNA form, the CDR3 reads TGTGCCAGCAGCCGGGACACCGCTGTGGGGGAGCAGTTCTTC. Translation gives CASSRDTAVGEQFF.

This chain connects TRBV6-1 to TRBJ2-7, with no clear D. Trimming shortened V by 2 bases and J by 4 bases, and 12 bases separated the two germline ends. Germline lookup yields CDR1 MNHNS and CDR2 SASEGT. This CDR3 comprises 14 residues. As DNA, the CDR3 is TGTGCCAGCAGTGAAAGGGTACAGCCTTACGAGCAGTACTTC. Residues: CASSERVQPYEQYF.

The rearrangement uses TRBV2 and TRBJ2-5; perhaps TRBD2 as D (6 bases). Per the germline V gene, CDR1 is SNHLY and CDR2 is FYNNEI. This CDR3 has 13 residues. V was pared by 8 bases and J by 6 bases, with 16 bases between. CDR3 region: CASEMVGGQTQYF. In DNA form, the CDR3 reads TGTGCCAGCGAGATGGTGGGGGGTCAGACCCAGTACTTC.

The chain carries TRBV9 and TRBJ1-3, with D perhaps TRBD1 (5 bases). Looked up from germline, CDR1 is SGDLS and CDR2 is YYNGEE. V was shortened by 4 bases and J by 4 bases, with 15 bases between the two germline ends. The CDR3 totals 15 residues. CDR3 loop: CASSPNPGTGNTIYF. In DNA form, the CDR3 reads TGTGCCAGCAGCCCTAACCCAGGGACGGGAAACACCATATATTTT.

Only one count was recorded for this clone. V gene TRBV5-1 combines with J gene TRBJ1-5; D unclear. Germline V lookup: CDR1 SGHRS, CDR2 YFSETQ. The CDR3 contains 15 residues. V was trimmed by 1 base and J by 0 bases, leaving 8 bases between them. The CDR3 protein is CASSLSGYSNQPQHF. The CDR3 DNA is TGCGCCAGCAGCTTGTCCGGATATAGCAATCAGCCCCAGCATTTT.

The chain combines TRBV25-1 with TRBJ2-1; 7 nucleotides match TRBD1. The CDR3 is made up of 14 amino acids. The germline gives CDR1 MGHDK, CDR2 SYGVNS. J was trimmed by 2 bases and V by 6 bases; bases with no gene match: 4. The CDR3 DNA reads TGTGCCAGCAGCGGGACAGTAGCCTACAATGAGCAGTTCTTC. Translation: CASSGTVAYNEQFF.

CDR3 sequence (DNA): TGTGCCAGCAGCTTCCCAGGGGGGAACACTGAAGCTTTCTTT. Translating gives CASSFPGGNTEAFF. V and J are TRBV7-9 and TRBJ1-1, with 7 bases aligning to TRBD1. Germline CDR1 SEHNR, CDR2 FQNEAQ (reference sequence). This CDR3 is built from 14 residues. V shed 3 bases, J shed 1 base, and the junction held 2 bases outside the gene matches. Full variable domain (remainder filled in from reference TRBV7-9 and TRBJ1-1): DTGVSQNPRHKITKRGQNVTFRCDPISEHNRLYWYRQTLGQGPEFLTYFQNEAQLEKSRLLSDRFSAERPKGSFSTLEIQRTEQGDSAMYLCASSFPGGNTEAFFGQGTRLTVV.

CDR3 in amino acids: CATSRDGPGTPPHQPQHF. The DNA for the CDR3 is TGTGCCACCAGCAGAGATGGGCCGGGGACACCTCCTCATCAGCCCCAGCATTTT. V is TRBV15 and J is TRBJ1-5; a possible D gene is TRBD1 (6 bases). V lost 0 bases and J lost 5, with 20 bases in between. Looked up from germline, CDR1 is LNHNV and CDR2 is YYDKDF (reference sequence). This CDR3 comprises 18 residues.

The chain employs TRBV2 and TRBJ1-4; the D is unclear. The CDR3 is 15 amino acids. Germline values: CDR1 SNHLY, CDR2 FYNNEI. Trimming took 4 bases from V and 0 from J, leaving 9 bases between them. The CDR3 spells CASSGDGATNEKLFF. The DNA of the CDR3 is TGTGCCAGCAGTGGGGATGGAGCAACTAATGAAAAACTGTTTTTT.

This clone was recorded only once. CDR3 sequence: CASSYGVVGNQPQHF. CDR3 sequence (DNA): TGTGCCAGCAGTTATGGGGTTGTAGGCAATCAGCCCCAGCATTTT. The rearrangement uses TRBV6-6 and TRBJ1-5; D ambiguous. The V end lost 3 bases, the J end lost 2 bases, and 11 bases lay between the germline ends. Germline CDR1 is MNHNY and CDR2 is SVGAGI (reference sequence). The length of the CDR3 is 15 residues.